These T cell receptor beta chains were read from a single sample in a study of cytomegalovirus exposure and HLA in healthy donors. Clones were read by immunoSEQ multiplex PCR, and TCRdb kept only the in-frame ones, dropping some. In total, the table holds roughly 70,000 clones. The sequencing sample was made of PBMCs. These receptors came from a female donor in good health and CMV-seropositive. Both conserved end residues are part of each CDR3.

>TRBJ2-5|TRBV9
CASSVGPAGEEQYF
>TRBJ1-2|TRBV5-3
CARSPGQGPRGYTF
>TRBJ1-2|TRBV6-1
CASSEQRTGARYGYTF
>TRBJ2-7|TRBV5-4
CASSLGGLGPYEQYF
>TRBJ2-7|TRBV6-1
CASSALAGGPYEQYF
>TRBJ1-1|TRBV6-5
CASSRLNTEAFF
>TRBJ1-1|TRBV18
CASSPAVAEAFF
>TRBJ2-3|TRBV28
CASSFAGTSGSIHPDTQYF
>TRBJ1-6|TRBV19
CASSIRVRGNSPLHF
>TRBJ2-5|TRBV5-1
CASSLAGTRGGETQYF
>TRBJ1-4|TRBV28
CASNQQGVGNEKLFF
>TRBJ2-7|TRBV5-7
CASSSRTVVILREQYF
>TRBJ2-3|TRBV5-6
CASSLEALRGTDTQYF
>TRBJ1-2|TRBV10-2
CASSPTGEYGYTF
>TRBJ2-3|TRBV6-6
CASSYGSIQRPDTQYF
>TRBJ2-3|TRBV7-9
CASSFVGAVDTQYF
>TRBJ2-1|TRBV25-1
CASSEGYRRGLFGDEQFF
>TRBJ1-6|TRBV30
CAWSVPSLPGDSPLHF
>TRBJ2-5|TRBV11-2
CASSRGGTAETQYF
>TRBJ1-5|TRBV30
CAWSVDLRQGTQRF
>TRBJ2-3|TRBV6-5
CASSYGTLFQYF
>TRBJ1-1|TRBV7-6
CASSLGENTEAFF
>TRBJ2-5|TRBV5-1
CASRQQETQYF
>TRBJ2-7|TRBV11-2
CASSFTNLAGEEQYF
>TRBJ2-1|TRBV11-2
CASSRDSLYNEQFF
>TRBJ2-3|TRBV27
CASSLAPTSTDTQYF
>TRBJ2-7|TRBV18
CASSRSGSYEQYF
>TRBJ1-2|TRBV29-1
CSVRHAIRDNNYGYTF
>TRBJ2-7|TRBV27
CASSLGSGTAYEQYF
>TRBJ1-1|TRBV18
CASSPITRNTEAFF
>TRBJ2-1|TRBV2
CASIHSSSYNEQFF
>TRBJ2-3|TRBV9
CASTLGGGTDTQYF
>TRBJ1-3|TRBV13
CASARGTSSGNTIYF
>TRBJ1-2|TRBV14
CASSQGTSGGAGYGYTF
>TRBJ2-3|TRBV29-1
CSVLRDSDTQYF
>TRBJ1-5|TRBV6-1
CASSARGGGNQPQHF
>TRBJ1-4|TRBV28
CASTSGWGALEKLFF
>TRBJ1-6|TRBV30
CAWRRFQGISPLHF
>TRBJ2-2|TRBV4-3
CASSQVVLLTGGSNTGELFF
>TRBJ1-2|TRBV29-1
CSVDEQNYGYTF
>TRBJ2-3|TRBV7-2
CASSPEGGPADTQYF
>TRBJ2-1|TRBV5-5
CASSPGQGPYNEQFF
>TRBJ2-4|TRBV7-2
CASSLSTSGSYIQYF
>TRBJ1-6|TRBV7-8
CASSYRPGQGNSPLHF
>TRBJ1-1|TRBV4-1
CASSQAGRGLNTEAFF
>TRBJ2-3|TRBV19
CASKPMDRGFTDTQYF
>TRBJ2-5|TRBV11-2
CASSFQGTGHMGTQYF
>TRBJ2-5|TRBV7-9
CASSSPGLHRGETQYF
>TRBJ1-3|TRBV19
CASTSWSSGNTIYF